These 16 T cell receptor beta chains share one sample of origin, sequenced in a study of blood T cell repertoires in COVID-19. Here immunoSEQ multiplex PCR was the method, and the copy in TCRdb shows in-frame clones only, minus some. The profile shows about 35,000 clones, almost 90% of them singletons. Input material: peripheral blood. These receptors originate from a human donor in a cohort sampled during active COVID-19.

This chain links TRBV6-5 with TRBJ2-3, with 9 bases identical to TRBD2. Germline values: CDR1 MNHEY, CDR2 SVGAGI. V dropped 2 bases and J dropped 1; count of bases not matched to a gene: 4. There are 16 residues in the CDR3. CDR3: CASSYSGGRGTDTQYF. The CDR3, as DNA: TGTGCCAGCAGTTACAGCGGCGGGAGGGGCACAGATACGCAGTATTTT.

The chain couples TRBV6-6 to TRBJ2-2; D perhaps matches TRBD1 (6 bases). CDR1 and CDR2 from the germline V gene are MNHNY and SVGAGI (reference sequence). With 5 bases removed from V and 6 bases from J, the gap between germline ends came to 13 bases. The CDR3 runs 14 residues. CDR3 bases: TGTGCCAGCAGTCAAGGGGGACGGGCCGGGGAGCTGTTTTTT. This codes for CASSQGGRAGELFF.

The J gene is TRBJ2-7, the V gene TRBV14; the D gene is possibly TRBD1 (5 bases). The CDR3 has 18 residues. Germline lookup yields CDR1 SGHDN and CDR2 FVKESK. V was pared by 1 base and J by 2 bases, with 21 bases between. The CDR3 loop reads CASSQGFVPGPDPYEQYF. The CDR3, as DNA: TGTGCCAGCAGCCAAGGATTCGTACCAGGGCCTGACCCCTACGAGCAGTACTTC.

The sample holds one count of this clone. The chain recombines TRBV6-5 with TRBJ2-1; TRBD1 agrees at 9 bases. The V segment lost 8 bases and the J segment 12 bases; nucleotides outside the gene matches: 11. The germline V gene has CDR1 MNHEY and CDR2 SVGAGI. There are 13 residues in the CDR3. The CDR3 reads CASGGTGNRGQFF. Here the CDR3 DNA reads TGTGCCAGCGGCGGGACAGGGAATCGCGGGCAGTTCTTC.

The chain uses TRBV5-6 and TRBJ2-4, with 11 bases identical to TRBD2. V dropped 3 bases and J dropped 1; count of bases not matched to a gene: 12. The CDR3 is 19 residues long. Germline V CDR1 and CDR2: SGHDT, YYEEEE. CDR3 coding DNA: TGTGCCAGCAGCTCGGGACTAGCGGACCCTGGGGGGGCCAAAAACATTCAGTACTTC. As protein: CASSSGLADPGGAKNIQYF.

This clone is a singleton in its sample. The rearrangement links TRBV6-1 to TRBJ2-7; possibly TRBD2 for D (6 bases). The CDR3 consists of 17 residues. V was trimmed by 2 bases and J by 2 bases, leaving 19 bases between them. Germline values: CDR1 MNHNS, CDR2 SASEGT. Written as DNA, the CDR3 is TGTGCCAGCAGTGAAACTAGTGGCGGGATTATTGCCTACGAGCAGTACTTC. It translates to CASSETSGGIIAYEQYF.

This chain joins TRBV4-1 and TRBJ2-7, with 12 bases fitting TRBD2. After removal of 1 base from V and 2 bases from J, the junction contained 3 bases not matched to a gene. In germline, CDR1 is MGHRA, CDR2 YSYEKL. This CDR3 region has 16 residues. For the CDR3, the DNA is TGCGCCAGCAGCCAAGGCGGACTAGCGGGAACCTACGAGCAGTACTTC. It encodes CASSQGGLAGTYEQYF.

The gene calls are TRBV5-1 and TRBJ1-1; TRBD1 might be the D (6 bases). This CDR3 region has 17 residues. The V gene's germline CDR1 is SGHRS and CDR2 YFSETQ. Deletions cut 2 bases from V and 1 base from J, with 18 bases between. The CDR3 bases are TGCGCCAGCAGCTTATACAGGGCCAACTTACCGAACACTGAAGCTTTCTTT. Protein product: CASSLYRANLPNTEAFF. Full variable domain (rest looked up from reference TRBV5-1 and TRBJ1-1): KAGVTQTPRYLIKTRGQQVTLSCSPISGHRSVSWYQQTPGQGLQFLFEYFSETQRNKGNFPGRFSGRQFSNSRSEMNVSTLELGDSALYLCASSLYRANLPNTEAFFGQGTRLTVV.

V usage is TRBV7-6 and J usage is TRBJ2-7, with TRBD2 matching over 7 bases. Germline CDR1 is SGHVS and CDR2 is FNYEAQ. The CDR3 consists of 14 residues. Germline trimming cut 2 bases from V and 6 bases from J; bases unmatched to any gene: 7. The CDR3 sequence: CASSLSPGLLEQYF. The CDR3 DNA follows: TGTGCCAGCAGCTTATCTCCGGGACTACTCGAGCAGTACTTC.

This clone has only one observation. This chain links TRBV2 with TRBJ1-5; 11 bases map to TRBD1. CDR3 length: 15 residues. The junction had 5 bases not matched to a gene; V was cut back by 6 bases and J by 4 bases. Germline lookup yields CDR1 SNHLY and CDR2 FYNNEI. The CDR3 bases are TGTGCCAGCAGGCCCGGGACAGGGGGGAATCAGCCCCAGCATTTT. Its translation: CASRPGTGGNQPQHF.

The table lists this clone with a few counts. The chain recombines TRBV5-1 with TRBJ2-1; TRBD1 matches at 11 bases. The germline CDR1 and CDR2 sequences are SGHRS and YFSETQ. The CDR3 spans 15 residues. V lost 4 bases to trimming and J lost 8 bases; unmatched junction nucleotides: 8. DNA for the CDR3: TGCGCCAGCAGCCCCGGACAGGGGGCGGCCGATGAGCAGTTCTTC. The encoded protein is CASSPGQGAADEQFF.

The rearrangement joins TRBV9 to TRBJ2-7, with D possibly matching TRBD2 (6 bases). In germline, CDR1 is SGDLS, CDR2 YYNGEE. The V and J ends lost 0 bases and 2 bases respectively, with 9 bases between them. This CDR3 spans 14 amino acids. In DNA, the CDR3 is TGTGCCAGCAGCGTAGCGGGGGATCCCTACGAGCAGTACTTC. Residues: CASSVAGDPYEQYF.

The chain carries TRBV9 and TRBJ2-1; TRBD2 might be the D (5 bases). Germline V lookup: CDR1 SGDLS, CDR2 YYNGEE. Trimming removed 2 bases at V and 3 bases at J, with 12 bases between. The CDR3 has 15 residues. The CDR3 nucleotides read TGTGCCAGCAGCGTCAACGGGATCCTCTACAATGAGCAGTTCTTC. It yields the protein CASSVNGILYNEQFF.

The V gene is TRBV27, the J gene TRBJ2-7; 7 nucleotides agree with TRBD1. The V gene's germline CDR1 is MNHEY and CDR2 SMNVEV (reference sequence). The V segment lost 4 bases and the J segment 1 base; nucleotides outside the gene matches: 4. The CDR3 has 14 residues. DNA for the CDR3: TGTGCCAGCAGTTGGGGGACAGAATCCTACGAGCAGTACTTC. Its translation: CASSWGTESYEQYF.

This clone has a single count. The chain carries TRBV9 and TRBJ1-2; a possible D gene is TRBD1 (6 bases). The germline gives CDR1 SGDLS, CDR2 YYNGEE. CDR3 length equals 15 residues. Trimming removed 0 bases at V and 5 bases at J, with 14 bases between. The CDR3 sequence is CASSVGSGVGYGYTF. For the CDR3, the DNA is TGTGCCAGCAGCGTAGGGTCAGGGGTGGGGTATGGCTACACCTTC.

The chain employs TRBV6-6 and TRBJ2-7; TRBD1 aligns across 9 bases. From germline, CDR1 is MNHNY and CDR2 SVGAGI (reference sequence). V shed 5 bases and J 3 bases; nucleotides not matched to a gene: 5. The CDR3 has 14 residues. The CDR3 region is CASSVQGASYEQYF. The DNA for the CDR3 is TGTGCCAGCAGTGTACAGGGGGCGAGCTACGAGCAGTACTTC.